The next 3 T cell receptor beta chains were all read from a single sample in a study of T cells after yellow fever vaccination. One entry per CDR3 protein results from TCRdb running MiXCR on the 5' RACE reads. The data show some 200,000 distinct CDR3 sequences, less than 3.5% seen once. The sample here was CD4+ T cells sorted from PBMCs, taken 10 days after the yellow fever booster vaccination. Every receptor here comes from a man between 18 and 29 years old who received the YFV17D yellow fever vaccine.

This clonotype came up many times. The V and J genes are TRBV29-1 and TRBJ2-1; D possibly matches TRBD1 or TRBD2 (5 bases each). This CDR3 region has 11 residues. Looked up from germline, CDR1 is SQVTM and CDR2 is ANQGSEA. Trimming removed 4 bases at V and 8 bases at J, with 9 bases between. The CDR3 sequence is CSVGGGDEQFF. The CDR3 region has the DNA TGCAGCGTTGGTGGGGGAGATGAGCAGTTCTTC.

This clonotype was recorded many times. This sequence joins TRBV7-9 and TRBJ2-4; D perhaps matches TRBD1 (5 bases). In germline, CDR1 is SEHNR, CDR2 FQNEAQ (reference sequence). The CDR3 is 11 residues long. V gave up 8 bases and J gave up 16 bases, with 18 bases separating them. The CDR3, as DNA: TGTGCCAGCGGGCTTAGGGGAACGGACTACTTC. It codes for CASGLRGTDYF.

This clonotype was detected ten times or more. The chain joins TRBV2 to TRBJ2-3; 10 positions agree with TRBD2. The CDR3 has 14 residues. J lost 3 bases, V lost 4 bases, and 1 base had no gene match. The germline V gene has CDR1 SNHLY and CDR2 FYNNEI. The DNA for the CDR3 is TGTGCCAGCAGTGCTAGCGGGAGTACAGATACGCAGTATTTT. Its protein is CASSASGSTDTQYF.